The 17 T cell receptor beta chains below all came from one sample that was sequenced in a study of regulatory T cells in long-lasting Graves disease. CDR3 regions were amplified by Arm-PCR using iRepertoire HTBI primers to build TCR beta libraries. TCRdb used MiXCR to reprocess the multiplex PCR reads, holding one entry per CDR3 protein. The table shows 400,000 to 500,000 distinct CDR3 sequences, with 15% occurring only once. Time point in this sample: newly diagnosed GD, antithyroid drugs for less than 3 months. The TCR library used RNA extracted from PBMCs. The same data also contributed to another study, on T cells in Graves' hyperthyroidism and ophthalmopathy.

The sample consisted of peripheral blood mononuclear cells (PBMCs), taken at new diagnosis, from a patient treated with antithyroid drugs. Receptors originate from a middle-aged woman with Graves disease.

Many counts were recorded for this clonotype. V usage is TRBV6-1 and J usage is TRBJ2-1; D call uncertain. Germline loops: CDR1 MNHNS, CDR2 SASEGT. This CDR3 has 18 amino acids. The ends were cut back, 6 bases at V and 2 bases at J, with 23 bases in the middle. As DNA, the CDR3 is TGTGCCAGCAGACCCCGTACTATTGTGGATAACCCCTACAATGAGCAGTTCTTC. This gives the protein CASRPRTIVDNPYNEQFF.

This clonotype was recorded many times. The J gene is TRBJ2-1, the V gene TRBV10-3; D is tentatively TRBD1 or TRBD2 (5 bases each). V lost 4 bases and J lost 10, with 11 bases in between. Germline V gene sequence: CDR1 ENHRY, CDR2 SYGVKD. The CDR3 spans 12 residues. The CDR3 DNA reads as TGTGCCATCAGTGGAGGGGCACGGGAGCAGTTCTTC. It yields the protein CAISGGAREQFF.

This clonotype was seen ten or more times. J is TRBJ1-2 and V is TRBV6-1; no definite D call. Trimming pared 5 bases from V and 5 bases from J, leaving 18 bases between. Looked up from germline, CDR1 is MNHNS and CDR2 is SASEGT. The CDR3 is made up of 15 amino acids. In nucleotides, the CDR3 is TGTGCCAGCAGTCCGTCCCGACTGACTTTTTATGGCTACACCTTC. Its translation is CASSPSRLTFYGYTF.

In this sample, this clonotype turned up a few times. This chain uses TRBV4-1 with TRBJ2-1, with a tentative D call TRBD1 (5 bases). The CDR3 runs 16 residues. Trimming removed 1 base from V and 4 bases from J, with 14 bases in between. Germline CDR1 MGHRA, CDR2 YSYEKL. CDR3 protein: CASSQGTHKEYNEQFF. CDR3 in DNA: TGCGCCAGCAGCCAAGGGACACACAAAGAATACAATGAGCAGTTCTTC.

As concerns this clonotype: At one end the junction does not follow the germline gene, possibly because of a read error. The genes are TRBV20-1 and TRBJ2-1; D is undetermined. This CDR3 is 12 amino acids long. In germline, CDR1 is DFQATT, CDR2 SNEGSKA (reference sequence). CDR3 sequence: CSAPPTYNEQCF. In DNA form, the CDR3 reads TGCAGTGCTCCCCCTACGTACAATGAGCAGTGCTTC.

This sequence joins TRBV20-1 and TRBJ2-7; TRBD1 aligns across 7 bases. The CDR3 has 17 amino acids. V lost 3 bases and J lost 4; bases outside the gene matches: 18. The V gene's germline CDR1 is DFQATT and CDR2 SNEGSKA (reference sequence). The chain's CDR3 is CSARMTGLTGGFYEQYF. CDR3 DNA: TGCAGTGCTAGGATGACAGGGCTTACCGGAGGTTTTTACGAGCAGTACTTC.

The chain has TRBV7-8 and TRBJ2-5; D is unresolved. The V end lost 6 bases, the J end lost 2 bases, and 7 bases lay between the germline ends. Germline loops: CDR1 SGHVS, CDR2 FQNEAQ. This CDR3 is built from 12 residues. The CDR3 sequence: CASRRSQETQYF. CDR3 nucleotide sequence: TGTGCCAGCAGGCGGAGTCAAGAGACCCAGTACTTC.

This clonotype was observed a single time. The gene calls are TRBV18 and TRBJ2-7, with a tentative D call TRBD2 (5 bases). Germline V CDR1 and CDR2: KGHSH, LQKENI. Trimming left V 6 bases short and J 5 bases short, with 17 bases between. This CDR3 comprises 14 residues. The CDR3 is CASSQTPGGDEQYF. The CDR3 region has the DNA TGTGCCAGCTCGCAAACTCCCGGAGGAGACGAGCAGTACTTC.

The CDR3 DNA follows: TGCAGTGCTAGACCTTCAGGACAGGTCTACGAGCAGTACTTC. It encodes CSARPSGQVYEQYF. This chain links TRBV20-1 with TRBJ2-7, with TRBD1 matching 7 bases. J was trimmed by 3 bases and V by 2 bases; bases with no gene match: 7. Germline loops: CDR1 DFQATT, CDR2 SNEGSKA (reference sequence). The CDR3 is 14 residues long.

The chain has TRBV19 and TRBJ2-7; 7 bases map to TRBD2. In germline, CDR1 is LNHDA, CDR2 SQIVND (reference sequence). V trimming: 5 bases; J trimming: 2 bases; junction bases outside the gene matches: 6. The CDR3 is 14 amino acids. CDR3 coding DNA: TGTGCCAGTAGTCTGCGGGAGCCCCCCTACGAGCAGTACTTC. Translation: CASSLREPPYEQYF. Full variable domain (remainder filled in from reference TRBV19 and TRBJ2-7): DGGITQSPKYLFRKEGQNVTLSCEQNLNHDAMYWYRQDPGQGLRLIYYSQIVNDFQKGDIAEGYSVSREKKESFPLTVTSAQKNPTAFYLCASSLREPPYEQYFGPGTRLTVT.

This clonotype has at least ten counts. The CDR3 coding sequence is TGTGCCAGCAGTCCCCCTCTAACCTACAATGAGCAGTTCTTC. Its protein product is CASSPPLTYNEQFF. The V gene is TRBV12-3 or TRBV12-4, the J gene TRBJ2-1; D not certain. Between the trimmed V and J ends, which lost 5 bases and 2 bases, there was a span of 10 bases. The CDR3 has 14 residues.

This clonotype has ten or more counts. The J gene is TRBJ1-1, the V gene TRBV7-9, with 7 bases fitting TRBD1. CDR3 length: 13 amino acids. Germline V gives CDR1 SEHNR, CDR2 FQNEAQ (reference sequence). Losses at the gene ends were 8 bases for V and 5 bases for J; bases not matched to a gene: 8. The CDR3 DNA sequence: TGTGCCAGCCACACGACAGGGTTAACTGAAGCTTTCTTT. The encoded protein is CASHTTGLTEAFF.

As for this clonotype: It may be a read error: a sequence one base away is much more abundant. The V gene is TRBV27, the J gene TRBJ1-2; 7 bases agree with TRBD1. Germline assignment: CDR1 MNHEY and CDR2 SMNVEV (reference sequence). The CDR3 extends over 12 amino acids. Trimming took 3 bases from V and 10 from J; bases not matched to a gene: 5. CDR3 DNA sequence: TGTGCCAGCAGTTTTAGACAGGGTGACTACACCTTC. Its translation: CASSFRQGDYTF.

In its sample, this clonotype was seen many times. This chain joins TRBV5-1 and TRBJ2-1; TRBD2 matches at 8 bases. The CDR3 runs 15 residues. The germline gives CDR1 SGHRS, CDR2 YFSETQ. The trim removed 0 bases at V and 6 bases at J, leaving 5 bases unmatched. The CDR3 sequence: CASSLDPAGVNEQFF. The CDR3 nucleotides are TGCGCCAGCAGCTTGGACCCAGCGGGAGTCAATGAGCAGTTCTTC.

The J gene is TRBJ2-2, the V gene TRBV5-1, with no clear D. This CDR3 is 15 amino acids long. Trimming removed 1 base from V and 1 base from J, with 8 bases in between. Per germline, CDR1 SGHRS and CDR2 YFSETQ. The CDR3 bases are TGCGCCAGCAGCTTGCGGATGGGGAACACCGGGGAGCTGTTTTTT. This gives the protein CASSLRMGNTGELFF.

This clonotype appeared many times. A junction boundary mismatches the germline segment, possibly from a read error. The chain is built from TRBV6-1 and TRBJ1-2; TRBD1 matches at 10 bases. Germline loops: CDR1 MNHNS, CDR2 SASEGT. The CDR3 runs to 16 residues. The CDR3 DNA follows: TGTGCCAGCAGCGAAGGGACAGGGGTCTCCATCTATGGCTACACCTTC. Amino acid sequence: CASSEGTGVSIYGYTF.

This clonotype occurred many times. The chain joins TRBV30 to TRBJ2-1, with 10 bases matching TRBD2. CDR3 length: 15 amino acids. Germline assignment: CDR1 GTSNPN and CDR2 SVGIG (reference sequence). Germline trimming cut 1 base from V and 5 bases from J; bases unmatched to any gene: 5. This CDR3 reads CAWSGGLANDNEQFF. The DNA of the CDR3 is TGTGCCTGGAGTGGGGGACTAGCGAACGACAATGAGCAGTTCTTC.